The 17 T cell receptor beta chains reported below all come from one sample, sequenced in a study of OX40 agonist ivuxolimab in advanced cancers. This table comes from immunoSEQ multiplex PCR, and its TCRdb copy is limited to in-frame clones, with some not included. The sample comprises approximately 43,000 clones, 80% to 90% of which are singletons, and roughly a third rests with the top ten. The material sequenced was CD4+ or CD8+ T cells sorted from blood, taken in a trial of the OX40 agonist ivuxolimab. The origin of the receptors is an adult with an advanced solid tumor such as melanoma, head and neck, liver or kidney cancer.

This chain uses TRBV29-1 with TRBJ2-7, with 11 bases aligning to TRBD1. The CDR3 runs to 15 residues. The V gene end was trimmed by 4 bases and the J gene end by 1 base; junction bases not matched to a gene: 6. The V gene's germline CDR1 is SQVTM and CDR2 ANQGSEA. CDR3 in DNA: TGCAGCGTTGTTCGGACAGGGGGCAGATCCTACGAGCAGTACTTC. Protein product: CSVVRTGGRSYEQYF.

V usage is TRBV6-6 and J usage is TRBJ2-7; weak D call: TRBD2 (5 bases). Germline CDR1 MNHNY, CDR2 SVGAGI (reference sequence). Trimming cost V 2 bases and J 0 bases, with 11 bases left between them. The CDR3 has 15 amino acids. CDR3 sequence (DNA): TGTGCCAGCAGTTACAACCGGGGTAGCTCCTACGAGCAGTACTTC. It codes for CASSYNRGSSYEQYF.

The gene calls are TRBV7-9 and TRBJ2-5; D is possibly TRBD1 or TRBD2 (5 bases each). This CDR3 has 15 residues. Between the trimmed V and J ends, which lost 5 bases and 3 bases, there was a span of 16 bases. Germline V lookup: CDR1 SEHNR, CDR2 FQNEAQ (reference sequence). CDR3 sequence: CASSPPRGFEETQYF. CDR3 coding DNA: TGTGCCAGCAGCCCCCCCCGGGGCTTCGAAGAGACCCAGTACTTC.

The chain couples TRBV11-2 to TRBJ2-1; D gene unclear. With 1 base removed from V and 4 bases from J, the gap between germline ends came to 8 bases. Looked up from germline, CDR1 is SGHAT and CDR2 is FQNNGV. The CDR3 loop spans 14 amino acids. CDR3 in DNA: TGTGCCAGCAGCTTAGGGCTCAATTACAATGAGCAGTTCTTC. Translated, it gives CASSLGLNYNEQFF.

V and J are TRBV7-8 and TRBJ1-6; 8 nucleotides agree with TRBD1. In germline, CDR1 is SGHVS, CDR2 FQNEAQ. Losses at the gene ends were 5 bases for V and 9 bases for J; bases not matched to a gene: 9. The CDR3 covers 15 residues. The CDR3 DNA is TGTGCCAGCAGCAGAGAACAGGGGGTCGGTTCACCCCTCCACTTT. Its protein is CASSREQGVGSPLHF. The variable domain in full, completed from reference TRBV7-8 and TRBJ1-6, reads GAGVSQSPRYKVAKRGQDVALRCDPISGHVSLFWYQQALGQGPEFLTYFQNEAQLDKSGLPSDRFFAERPEGSVSTLKIQRTQQEDSAVYLCASSREQGVGSPLHFGNGTRLTVT.

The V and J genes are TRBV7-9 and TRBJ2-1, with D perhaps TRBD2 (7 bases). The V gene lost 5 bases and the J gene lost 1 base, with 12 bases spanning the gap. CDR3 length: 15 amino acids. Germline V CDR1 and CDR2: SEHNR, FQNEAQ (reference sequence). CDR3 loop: CASSPRGLSYNEQFF. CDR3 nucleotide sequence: TGTGCCAGCAGCCCGCGGGGGCTGTCCTACAATGAGCAGTTCTTC.

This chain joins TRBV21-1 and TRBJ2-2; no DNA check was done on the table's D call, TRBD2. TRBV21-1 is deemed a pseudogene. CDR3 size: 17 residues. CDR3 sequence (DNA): TGTGCCAGCAGCAAATACTGGGGAGGGACTCTCACCGGGGAGCTGTTTTTT. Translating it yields CASSKYWGGTLTGELFF.

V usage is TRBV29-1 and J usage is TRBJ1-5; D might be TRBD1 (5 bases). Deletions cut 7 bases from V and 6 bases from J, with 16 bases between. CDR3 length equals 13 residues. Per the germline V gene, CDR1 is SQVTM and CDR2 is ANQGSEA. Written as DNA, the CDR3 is TGCAGCGCTGCCGGGACTTCGGGTCAGCCCCAGCATTTT. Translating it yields CSAAGTSGQPQHF.

This CDR3 reads CASSSNGGRDNEQFF. The CDR3 DNA follows: TGTGCCAGCTCATCCAATGGCGGGAGGGACAATGAGCAGTTCTTC. The chain employs TRBV18 and TRBJ2-1, with 9 bases aligning to TRBD2. The junction had 7 bases not matched to a gene; V was cut back by 5 bases and J by 5 bases. Germline V CDR1 and CDR2: KGHSH, LQKENI. This CDR3 is 15 amino acids long.

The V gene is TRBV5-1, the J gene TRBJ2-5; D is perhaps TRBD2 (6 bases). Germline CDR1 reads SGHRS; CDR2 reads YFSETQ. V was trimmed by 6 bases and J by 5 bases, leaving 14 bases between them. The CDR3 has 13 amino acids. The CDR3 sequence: CASKGLPGETQYF. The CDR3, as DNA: TGCGCCAGCAAGGGACTCCCGGGGGAGACCCAGTACTTC. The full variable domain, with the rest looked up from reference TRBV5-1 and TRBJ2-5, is KAGVTQTPRYLIKTRGQQVTLSCSPISGHRSVSWYQQTPGQGLQFLFEYFSETQRNKGNFPGRFSGRQFSNSRSEMNVSTLELGDSALYLCASKGLPGETQYFGPGTRLLVL.

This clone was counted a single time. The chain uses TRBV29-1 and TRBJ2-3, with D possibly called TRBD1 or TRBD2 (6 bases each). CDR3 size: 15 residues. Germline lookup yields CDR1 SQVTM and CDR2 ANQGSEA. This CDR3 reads CTSTGGGGGTDTQYF. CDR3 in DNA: TGCACCTCAACCGGAGGAGGGGGAGGCACAGATACGCAGTATTTT.

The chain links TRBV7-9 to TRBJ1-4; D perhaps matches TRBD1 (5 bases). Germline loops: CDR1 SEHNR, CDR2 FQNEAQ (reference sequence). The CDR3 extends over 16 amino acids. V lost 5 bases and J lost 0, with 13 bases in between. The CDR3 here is CASSLRTGATNEKLFF. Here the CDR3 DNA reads TGTGCCAGCAGCCTCCGAACAGGTGCAACTAATGAAAAACTGTTTTTT.

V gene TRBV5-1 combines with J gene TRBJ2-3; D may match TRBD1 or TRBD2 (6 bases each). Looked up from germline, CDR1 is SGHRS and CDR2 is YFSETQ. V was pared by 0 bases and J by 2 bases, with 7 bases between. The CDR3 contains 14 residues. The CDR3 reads CASSLAGATDTQYF. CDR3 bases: TGCGCCAGCAGCTTGGCGGGGGCCACAGATACGCAGTATTTT. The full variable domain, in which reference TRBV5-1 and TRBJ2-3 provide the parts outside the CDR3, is KAGVTQTPRYLIKTRGQQVTLSCSPISGHRSVSWYQQTPGQGLQFLFEYFSETQRNKGNFPGRFSGRQFSNSRSEMNVSTLELGDSALYLCASSLAGATDTQYFGPGTRLTVL.

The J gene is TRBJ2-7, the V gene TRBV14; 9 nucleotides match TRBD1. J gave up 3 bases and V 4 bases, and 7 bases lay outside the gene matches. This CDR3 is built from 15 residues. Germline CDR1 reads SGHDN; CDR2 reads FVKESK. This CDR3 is CASSPGQGLRYEQYF. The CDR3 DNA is TGTGCCAGCAGCCCCGGACAGGGGTTACGCTACGAGCAGTACTTC.

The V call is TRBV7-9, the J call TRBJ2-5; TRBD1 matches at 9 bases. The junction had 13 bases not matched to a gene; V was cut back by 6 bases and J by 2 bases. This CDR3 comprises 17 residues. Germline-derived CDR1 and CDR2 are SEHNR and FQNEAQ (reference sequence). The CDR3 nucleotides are TGTGCCAGCAGAGACCGCCGGGACAGGGTAGATCAAGAGACCCAGTACTTC. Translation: CASRDRRDRVDQETQYF.

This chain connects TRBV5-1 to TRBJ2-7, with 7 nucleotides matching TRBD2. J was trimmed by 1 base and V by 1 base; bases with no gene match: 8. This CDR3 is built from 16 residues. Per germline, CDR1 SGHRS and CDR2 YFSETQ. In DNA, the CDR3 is TGCGCCAGCAGCTTGAGGGGCGGGAGAGTATCCTACGAGCAGTACTTC. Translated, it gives CASSLRGGRVSYEQYF. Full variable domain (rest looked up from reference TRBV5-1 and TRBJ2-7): KAGVTQTPRYLIKTRGQQVTLSCSPISGHRSVSWYQQTPGQGLQFLFEYFSETQRNKGNFPGRFSGRQFSNSRSEMNVSTLELGDSALYLCASSLRGGRVSYEQYFGPGTRLTVT.

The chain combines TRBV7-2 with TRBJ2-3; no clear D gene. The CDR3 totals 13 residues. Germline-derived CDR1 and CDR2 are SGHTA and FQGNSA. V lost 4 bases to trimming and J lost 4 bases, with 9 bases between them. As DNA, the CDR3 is TGTGCCAGCAGCTCCGCCAGCTCAGATACGCAGTATTTT. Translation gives CASSSASSDTQYF.